This record looks at one TCR beta chain sequence and its context. The antigen is unknown. This entry is derived from a study of PD-1 blockade in classical Hodgkin lymphoma. Study-wide points: For complete responders, baseline diversity was comparable to that of newly diagnosed patients.

Time point here: cycle 4 day 1 (C4D1), after 5 to 7 weeks of nivolumab. After autologous stem cell transplantation all patients relapsed, and prior brentuximab vedotin exposure differed between cohorts. Each best response was a complete response, a partial response or progressive disease. V lost 5 bases, J lost 2 bases, and 6 bases lay in between. CDR1 and CDR2 (germline): SGDLS, YYNGEE. The CDR3 totals 12 residues. Clones were sequenced by immunoSEQ multiplex PCR, and TCRdb holds only the in-frame ones, with some missing. The sample includes about 17,000 clones, around four fifths of them seen just once.

The chain combines TRBV9 with TRBJ2-3; D unclear. Source: peripheral blood mononuclear cells (PBMCs), taken before the fourth cycle of nivolumab. The receptor was isolated from a human donor with classical Hodgkin lymphoma. CDR3 loop: CASSGLTDTQYF. Here the CDR3 DNA reads TGTGCCAGCAGTGGTCTCACAGATACGCAGTATTTT.